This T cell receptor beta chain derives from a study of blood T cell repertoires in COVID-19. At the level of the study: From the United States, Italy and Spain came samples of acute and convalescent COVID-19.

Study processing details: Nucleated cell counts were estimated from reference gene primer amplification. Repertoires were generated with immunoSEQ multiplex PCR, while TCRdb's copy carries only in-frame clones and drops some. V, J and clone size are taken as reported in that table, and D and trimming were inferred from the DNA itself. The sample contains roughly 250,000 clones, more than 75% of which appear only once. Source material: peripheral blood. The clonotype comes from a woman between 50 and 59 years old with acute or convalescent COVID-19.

The CDR3 here is CASSPRLDSPLHF. Written as DNA, the CDR3 is TGTGCCAGCTCACCACGGCTTGATTCACCCCTCCACTTT. The chain employs TRBV18 and TRBJ1-6; D is unclear. V was cut by 1 base and J by 8 bases, with 6 bases left in between. CDR1 and CDR2 from the germline V gene are KGHSH and LQKENI. CDR3 size: 13 residues.